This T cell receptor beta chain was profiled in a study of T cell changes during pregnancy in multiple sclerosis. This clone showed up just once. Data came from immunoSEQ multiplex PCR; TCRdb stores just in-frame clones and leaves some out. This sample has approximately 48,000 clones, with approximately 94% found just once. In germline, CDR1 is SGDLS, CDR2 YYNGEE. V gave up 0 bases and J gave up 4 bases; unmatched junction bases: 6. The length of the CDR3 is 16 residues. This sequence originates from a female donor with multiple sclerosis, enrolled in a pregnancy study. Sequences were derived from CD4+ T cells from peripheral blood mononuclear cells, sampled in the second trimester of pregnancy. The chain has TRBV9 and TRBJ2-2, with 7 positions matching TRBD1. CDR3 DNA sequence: TGTGCCAGCAGCGTAGAGAGGGGGCGGTTCACCGGGGAGCTGTTTTTT. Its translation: CASSVERGRFTGELFF.